The 23 T cell receptor beta chains given below trace back to one sample, sequenced in a study of blood T cell repertoires in COVID-19. The assay was immunoSEQ multiplex PCR, and TCRdb's table has in-frame clones only and misses some. The sample shows roughly 300,000 clones, about 92% of them seen only once. The sample was PBMCs or T cells enriched from blood (not recorded which). The receptors derive from a young woman who had recovered from COVID-19.

The V gene is TRBV11-2, the J gene TRBJ2-3, with 12 bases identical to TRBD2. Trimming removed 7 bases from V and 3 bases from J; junction bases left unmatched: 11. The CDR3 totals 17 residues. The V gene's germline CDR1 is SGHAT and CDR2 FQNNGV. CDR3 nucleotide sequence: TGTGCCAGCACTCCCAGACTAGCGGGAGATTTGACAGATACGCAGTATTTT. It specifies CASTPRLAGDLTDTQYF.

The V call is TRBV18, the J call TRBJ1-1; 10 bases match TRBD1. CDR3 size: 17 residues. V lost 1 base, J lost 0 bases, and 5 bases stayed unmatched. Looked up from germline, CDR1 is KGHSH and CDR2 is LQKENI. CDR3 in amino acids: CASSPRTGGFVNTEAFF. In nucleotides, the CDR3 is TGTGCCAGCTCACCACGGACAGGGGGATTCGTGAACACTGAAGCTTTCTTT. The whole variable domain, filled in from reference TRBV18 and TRBJ1-1, reads NAGVMQNPRHLVRRRGQEARLRCSPMKGHSHVYWYRQLPEEGLKFMVYLQKENIIDESGMPKERFSAEFPKEGPSILRIQQVVRGDSAAYFCASSPRTGGFVNTEAFFGQGTRLTVV.

The V gene is TRBV28, the J gene TRBJ2-3; 11 bases match TRBD1. The ends lost 1 base at V and 1 base at J; junction bases unmatched: 10. CDR1 is MDHEN, CDR2 SYDVKM, per germline. This CDR3 comprises 19 residues. The CDR3 DNA follows: TGTGCCAGCAGTTTATCCCTCGGGACAGGGGGATGGGGCACAGATACGCAGTATTTT. Its protein is CASSLSLGTGGWGTDTQYF. Complete variable domain (other parts from reference TRBV28 and TRBJ2-3): DVKVTQSSRYLVKRTGEKVFLECVQDMDHENMFWYRQDPGLGLRLIYFSYDVKMKEKGDIPEGYSVSREKKERFSLILESASTNQTSMYLCASSLSLGTGGWGTDTQYFGPGTRLTVL.

CDR3 in amino acids: CASSRGLAIDEQYF. CDR3 DNA sequence: TGTGCCAGCAGCCGGGGACTAGCGATAGACGAGCAGTACTTC. This sequence joins TRBV4-2 and TRBJ2-7, with 10 bases fitting TRBD2. V dropped 4 bases and J dropped 5; count of bases not matched to a gene: 5. Germline CDR1 and CDR2: LGHNA and YNFKEQ. The length of the CDR3 is 14 residues.

The chain links TRBV6-2 or TRBV6-3 to TRBJ1-2; weak D call: TRBD1 (6 bases). The germline V gene has CDR1 MNHEY and CDR2 SVGEGT. The CDR3 length is 14 residues. The V end was cut by 4 bases, the J end by 7 bases, with 16 bases between. CDR3 nucleotide sequence: TGTGCCAGCAGTTGGCAGGGGAGTTATGGTGGCTACACCTTC. Encoded protein: CASSWQGSYGGYTF.

The rearrangement joins TRBV4-1 to TRBJ2-3, with TRBD2 identical over 10 bases. Germline lookup yields CDR1 MGHRA and CDR2 YSYEKL. The CDR3 is 15 residues long. Losses at the gene ends were 1 base for V and 4 bases for J; bases not matched to a gene: 2. CDR3 sequence reads: CASSQASGGPDTQYF. The CDR3 region has the DNA TGCGCCAGCAGCCAAGCTAGCGGGGGTCCAGATACGCAGTATTTT.

The sample holds one count of this clone. As DNA, the CDR3 is TGTGCCAGCTCACCGGGACAGGACAATCAGCCCCAGCATTTT. This encodes CASSPGQDNQPQHF. The chain is built from TRBV18 and TRBJ1-5; 8 nucleotides line up with TRBD1. The CDR3 has 14 residues. CDR1 is KGHSH, CDR2 LQKENI, per germline. V shed 3 bases, J shed 3 bases, and the junction held 1 base outside the gene matches.

The chain joins TRBV5-5 to TRBJ2-2; 10 bases align to TRBD2. V was pared by 4 bases and J by 3 bases, with 12 bases of the junction left unmatched. The CDR3 runs to 18 residues. CDR1 is SGHKS, CDR2 YYEKEE, per germline (reference sequence). CDR3 loop: CASSPRAAGLADTGELFF. CDR3 bases: TGTGCCAGCAGCCCAAGGGCCGCCGGACTAGCGGACACCGGGGAGCTGTTTTTT.

V and J are TRBV23-1 and TRBJ1-2; 9 bases map to TRBD1. TRBV23-1 has ORF status, its function being uncertain. The CDR3 covers 15 residues. Trimming removed 7 bases from V and 6 bases from J; junction bases left unmatched: 12. The CDR3 bases are TGCGCCAGCATCCCCCGGGACAGGGAAAAGGATGGCTACACCTTC. This encodes CASIPRDREKDGYTF.

The chain couples TRBV6-1 to TRBJ2-7; possibly TRBD2 for D (6 bases). V lost 5 bases to trimming and J lost 6 bases, with 14 bases between them. Germline V gene lookup returns CDR1 MNHNS and CDR2 SASEGT. The CDR3 has 13 residues. The CDR3 sequence: CASSSRTNGEQYF. CDR3 DNA: TGTGCCAGCAGTTCGCGGACTAATGGCGAGCAGTACTTC.

On this clone: One end of the junction does not line up with germline, which may come from a read error. The chain is built from TRBV28 and TRBJ2-1, with D hard to call. This CDR3 spans 13 amino acids. The germline gives CDR1 MDHEN, CDR2 SYDVKM. The DNA for the CDR3 is TGTGCCACCAGTCAGTTGACTTACAATGAGCAGTTCTTC. Its translation is CATSQLTYNEQFF.

This chain joins TRBV11-3 and TRBJ2-7, with D perhaps TRBD1 (6 bases). With 0 bases removed from V and 5 bases from J, the gap between germline ends came to 11 bases. The CDR3 length is 14 residues. Germline V gene sequence: CDR1 SGHNT, CDR2 YENEEA. CDR3 loop: CASSLDRGFHEQYF. The CDR3 DNA reads as TGTGCCAGCAGCTTAGATAGGGGGTTCCACGAGCAGTACTTC. Variable domain in full (rest from reference TRBV11-3 and TRBJ2-7): EAGVVQSPRYKIIEKKQPVAFWCNPISGHNTLYWYLQNLGQGPELLIRYENEEAVDDSQLPKDRFSAERLKGVDSTLKIQPAELGDSAVYLCASSLDRGFHEQYFGPGTRLTVT.

CDR3 nucleotide sequence: TGTGCCAGCAGCGTCGGTGTTCAAGCTTTCTTT. Its protein is CASSVGVQAFF. This sequence joins TRBV21-1 and TRBJ1-1. TRBV21-1 is a documented pseudogene. The CDR3 is 11 residues long.

A word on this clone: Distinct nucleotide sequences in the sample also encode this CDR3. The genes are TRBV7-2 and TRBJ2-7, with D hard to call. The CDR3 length is 12 residues. V was pared by 1 base and J by 7 bases, with 8 bases between. Germline V gene sequence: CDR1 SGHTA, CDR2 FQGNSA. CDR3 bases: TGTGCCAGCAGCTTAGATTTAACAGAGCAGTACTTC. Its protein is CASSLDLTEQYF.

The rearrangement uses TRBV7-2 and TRBJ1-2; D possibly corresponds to TRBD1 (6 bases). The CDR3 totals 15 residues. CDR1 is SGHTA and CDR2 is FQGNSA in the germline V gene. The V gene lost 2 bases and the J gene lost 6 bases, with 16 bases spanning the gap. The CDR3 protein is CASSLNSQGFNGYTF. CDR3 DNA: TGTGCCAGCAGCTTAAATTCACAGGGATTTAATGGCTACACCTTC.

The rearrangement uses TRBV11-3 and TRBJ2-3; tentatively, D is TRBD1 (5 bases). The V gene's germline CDR1 is SGHNT and CDR2 YENEEA. The V gene lost 4 bases and the J gene lost 0 bases, with 8 bases spanning the gap. The CDR3 has 14 residues. CDR3 sequence reads: CASSSDSSTDTQYF. DNA of the CDR3: TGTGCCAGCAGCTCCGACAGTAGCACAGATACGCAGTATTTT.

The chain links TRBV2 to TRBJ1-2; TRBD1 might be the D (5 bases). CDR1 SNHLY and CDR2 FYNNEI come from the germline V gene. V was shortened by 3 bases and J by 8 bases, with 10 bases between the two germline ends. The CDR3 consists of 12 residues. The CDR3 loop reads CASSEKGVGYTF. CDR3 DNA sequence: TGTGCCAGCAGTGAGAAAGGGGTGGGCTACACCTTC.

The chain carries TRBV7-6 and TRBJ2-1, with 12 bases identical to TRBD2. The germline gives CDR1 SGHVS, CDR2 FNYEAQ. The CDR3 runs to 17 residues. After removal of 1 base from V and 3 bases from J, the junction contained 4 bases not matched to a gene. As DNA, the CDR3 is TGTGCCAGCAGCTTAGGGACTAGCGGGGTCTTCTACAATGAGCAGTTCTTC. Translation: CASSLGTSGVFYNEQFF.

This clone was found a few times. The J gene is TRBJ1-1, the V gene TRBV19; the D gene is possibly TRBD1 (5 bases). The ends were cut back, 9 bases at V and 4 bases at J, with 24 bases in the middle. This CDR3 contains 16 residues. The germline gives CDR1 LNHDA, CDR2 SQIVND (reference sequence). The CDR3: CASTSGEWGGVTEAFF. CDR3 DNA: TGTGCCAGCACCTCGGGAGAGTGGGGGGGAGTCACTGAAGCTTTCTTT. The whole variable domain, remainder taken from reference TRBV19 and TRBJ1-1, is DGGITQSPKYLFRKEGQNVTLSCEQNLNHDAMYWYRQDPGQGLRLIYYSQIVNDFQKGDIAEGYSVSREKKESFPLTVTSAQKNPTAFYLCASTSGEWGGVTEAFFGQGTRLTVV.

The chain couples TRBV27 to TRBJ2-1, with 14 bases lining up with TRBD2. CDR1 is MNHEY and CDR2 is SMNVEV in the germline V gene (reference sequence). V shed 6 bases and J 12 bases; nucleotides not matched to a gene: 7. This CDR3 is 14 amino acids long. DNA for the CDR3: TGTGCCAGCAGGGGACTAGCGGGGGCCCCTAGGCAGTTCTTC. It is translated as CASRGLAGAPRQFF.

The chain carries TRBV18 and TRBJ2-1; 9 nucleotides agree with TRBD2. Trimming removed 1 base from V and 7 bases from J; junction bases left unmatched: 8. The CDR3 runs 16 residues. Per germline, CDR1 KGHSH and CDR2 LQKENI. CDR3 loop: CASSPRREGRGNEQFF. CDR3 bases: TGTGCCAGCTCACCACGGCGGGAGGGCCGTGGGAATGAGCAGTTCTTC. Complete variable domain (other parts from reference TRBV18 and TRBJ2-1): NAGVMQNPRHLVRRRGQEARLRCSPMKGHSHVYWYRQLPEEGLKFMVYLQKENIIDESGMPKERFSAEFPKEGPSILRIQQVVRGDSAAYFCASSPRREGRGNEQFFGPGTRLTVL.

V and J are TRBV9 and TRBJ1-2; TRBD1 matches 7 bases. CDR3 size: 14 residues. The V gene's germline CDR1 is SGDLS and CDR2 YYNGEE. V lost 3 bases, J lost 4 bases, and 6 bases stayed unmatched. The CDR3 region is CASSATGTSYGYTF. As DNA, the CDR3 is TGTGCCAGCAGCGCGACAGGGACTTCCTATGGCTACACCTTC.

This chain links TRBV15 with TRBJ2-5; 12 bases are a match to TRBD2. The ends lost 3 bases at V and 1 base at J; junction bases unmatched: 0. The CDR3 runs to 15 residues. Germline CDR1 LNHNV, CDR2 YYDKDF (reference sequence). CDR3 sequence reads: CATSRGLAGQETQYF. The CDR3 nucleotides are TGTGCCACCAGCAGGGGACTAGCGGGCCAAGAGACCCAGTACTTC. The variable domain in full, completed from reference TRBV15 and TRBJ2-5, reads DAMVIQNPRYQVTQFGKPVTLSCSQTLNHNVMYWYQQKSSQAPKLLFHYYDKDFNNEADTPDNFQSRRPNTSFCFLDIRSPGLGDTAMYLCATSRGLAGQETQYFGPGTRLLVL.